Each of the 11 T cell receptor beta chains below was sequenced from the same sample in a study of cytomegalovirus exposure and HLA in healthy donors. With 60 Vbeta and 13 Jbeta primers, the PCR was carried out. The table came from immunoSEQ multiplex PCR; TCRdb's copy has only in-frame clones and leaves some out. The top ten hold approximately 1.5% of the sample, which has 150,000 to 200,000 clones, approximately 78% seen once. The sequenced sample was PBMCs. These receptors came from a male donor in good health and CMV-seronegative.

The chain recombines TRBV4-2 with TRBJ2-1; weak D call: TRBD2 (5 bases). This CDR3 has 15 residues. Trimming took off 1 base at V and 6 bases at J, with 13 bases between the two ends. Germline V lookup: CDR1 LGHNA, CDR2 YNFKEQ. The CDR3 region is CASSQVGGLGNEQFF. CDR3 nucleotide sequence: TGTGCCAGCAGCCAAGTTGGCGGGTTGGGCAATGAGCAGTTCTTC.

The gene calls are TRBV27 and TRBJ2-7, with D perhaps TRBD1 (6 bases). Germline V gene data show CDR1 as MNHEY and CDR2 as SMNVEV (reference sequence). Trimming left V 4 bases short and J 0 bases short, with 10 bases between. CDR3 size: 14 residues. The CDR3 here is CASSYLDSSYEQYF. As DNA, the CDR3 is TGTGCCAGCAGTTACCTGGACAGCTCCTACGAGCAGTACTTC.

The chain is built from TRBV7-2 and TRBJ2-7, with 10 bases matching TRBD2. The germline gives CDR1 SGHTA, CDR2 FQGNSA. The length of the CDR3 is 14 residues. After removal of 4 bases from V and 4 bases from J, the junction contained 4 bases not matched to a gene. CDR3 residues: CASSSSSGGYEQYF. The CDR3 DNA reads as TGTGCCAGCAGCTCGTCTAGCGGGGGATACGAGCAGTACTTC.

The CDR3 sequence is CASSVGPGGSSYNEQFF. In DNA form, the CDR3 reads TGTGCCAGCAGCGTAGGACCGGGTGGGAGCTCCTACAATGAGCAGTTCTTC. V usage is TRBV9 and J usage is TRBJ2-1; D is perhaps TRBD2 (5 bases). V was clipped by 0 bases and J by 0 bases, with 13 bases between them. Germline assignment: CDR1 SGDLS and CDR2 YYNGEE. CDR3 length equals 17 residues.

V and J are TRBV6-5 and TRBJ2-7; D gene uncertain. CDR1 is MNHEY, CDR2 SVGAGI, per germline. The CDR3 runs 12 residues. V lost 4 bases, J lost 6 bases, and 10 bases lay in between. The CDR3 is CASSFPRSEQYF. In DNA form, the CDR3 reads TGTGCCAGCAGTTTCCCTAGAAGCGAGCAGTACTTC.

The CDR3 DNA reads TGTGCCAGCACCCCAAGGACTAGCGGGACCAATGAGCAGTTCTTC. This encodes CASTPRTSGTNEQFF. The chain carries TRBV6-6 and TRBJ2-1, with TRBD2 matching over 12 bases. The CDR3 totals 15 residues. Germline values: CDR1 MNHNY, CDR2 SVGAGI (reference sequence). Trimming cost V 7 bases and J 6 bases; bases outside gene matches: 7.

The chain couples TRBV6-1 to TRBJ1-5; D uncertain. The length of the CDR3 is 14 residues. The germline V and J ends were trimmed by 3 bases and 7 bases, with 13 bases remaining between them. CDR1 is MNHNS and CDR2 is SASEGT in the germline V gene. The CDR3 region has the DNA TGTGCCAGCAGTGAGTGGGAGCTACTGCAGCCCCAGCATTTT. It codes for CASSEWELLQPQHF.

V is TRBV14 and J is TRBJ2-5, with D unresolved. Looked up from germline, CDR1 is SGHDN and CDR2 is FVKESK. This CDR3 spans 14 amino acids. The ends were cut back, 2 bases at V and 2 bases at J, with 9 bases in the middle. The CDR3 protein is CASSQLSEQETQYF. As DNA, the CDR3 is TGTGCCAGCAGCCAACTCAGCGAACAAGAGACCCAGTACTTC. The full variable domain, completed using reference TRBV14 and TRBJ2-5, is EAGVTQFPSHSVIEKGQTVTLRCDPISGHDNLYWYRRVMGKEIKFLLHFVKESKQDESGMPNNRFLAERTGGTYSTLKVQPAELEDSGVYFCASSQLSEQETQYFGPGTRLLVL.

The chain recombines TRBV5-1 with TRBJ2-7; tentatively, D is TRBD1 (6 bases). This CDR3 comprises 12 residues. Germline-derived CDR1 and CDR2 are SGHRS and YFSETQ. The V end lost 4 bases, the J end lost 3 bases, and 8 bases lay between the germline ends. In nucleotides, the CDR3 is TGCGCCAGCAGCGTACAGGGCTACGAGCAGTACTTC. It specifies CASSVQGYEQYF.

The rearrangement links TRBV28 to TRBJ2-7, with 11 positions matching TRBD2. The CDR3 spans 17 residues. Unmatched junction bases numbered 8, after V lost 3 bases and J lost 1 base. Germline V gene sequence: CDR1 MDHEN, CDR2 SYDVKM. CDR3 amino acids: CASSFVPGTSGSYEQYF. The CDR3 DNA is TGTGCCAGCAGTTTTGTACCCGGGACTAGCGGATCCTACGAGCAGTACTTC.

This sequence joins TRBV13 and TRBJ2-1; TRBD2 matches 8 bases. Germline V gives CDR1 PRHDT, CDR2 FYEKMQ (reference sequence). The V gene end was trimmed by 5 bases and the J gene end by 8 bases; junction bases not matched to a gene: 5. This CDR3 comprises 13 residues. Here the CDR3 reads CASSRTSLDEQFF. The CDR3 DNA reads as TGTGCCAGCAGCCGGACTAGCTTAGATGAGCAGTTCTTC.